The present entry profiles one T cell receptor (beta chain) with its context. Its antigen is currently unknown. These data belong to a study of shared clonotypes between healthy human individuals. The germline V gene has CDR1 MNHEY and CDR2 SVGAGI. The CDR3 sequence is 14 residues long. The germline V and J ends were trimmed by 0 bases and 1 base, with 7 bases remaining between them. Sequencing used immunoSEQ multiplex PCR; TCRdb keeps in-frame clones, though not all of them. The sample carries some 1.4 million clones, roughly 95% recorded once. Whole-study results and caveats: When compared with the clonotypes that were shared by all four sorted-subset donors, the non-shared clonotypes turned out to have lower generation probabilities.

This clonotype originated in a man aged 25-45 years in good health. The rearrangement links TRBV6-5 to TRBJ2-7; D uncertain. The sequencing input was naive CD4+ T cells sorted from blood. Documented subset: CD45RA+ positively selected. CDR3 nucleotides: TGTGCCAGCAGTTACTCGTACAGTTCCTACGAGCAGTACTTC. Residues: CASSYSYSSYEQYF.